In this sample, the clone carrying this TCR beta chain turned up many times. The antigen remains unidentified. The data were obtained in a study of neurological immune-mediated disorders. On the study more broadly: Secondary progressive disease was present in 3, and relapsing-remitting disease in 31, of the approximately 35 multiple sclerosis patients.

The cDNA was produced through 5'RACE with 10-nucleotide random UMIs. TCRdb redid the calling of the 5' RACE reads with MiXCR, one entry per CDR3 protein. The sample shows about 62,000 distinct CDR3 sequences, 3.7% of them seen only once. Overall study findings and caveats: According to phylogenetic grouping, one related-CDR3 cluster, a possible signature, contained the repertoires of 18 of 34 multiple sclerosis patients. Across subjects, expanded clones had no CDR3 amino acid sequences in common, pointing to private repertoires in all groups.

Trimming pared 1 base from V and 0 bases from J, leaving 12 bases between. Germline loops: CDR1 SGHVS, CDR2 FQNEAQ. The CDR3 has 17 residues. The chain uses TRBV7-8 and TRBJ2-2; TRBD2 is a possible D gene (5 bases). The sequence was obtained from a woman in her fifties or sixties with multiple sclerosis. The sample was PBMCs. CDR3 sequence reads: CASSLVPRGPNTGELFF. The CDR3 DNA sequence: TGTGCCAGCAGCTTAGTTCCACGCGGGCCGAACACCGGGGAGCTGTTTTTT.